Given below is one T cell receptor (beta chain) in context. This record belongs to a study of CD8 T cells in Susac syndrome. In the multiple sclerosis control group, patients were treatment-naive and had stable or active relapsing-remitting disease. CDR1 is MGHRA and CDR2 is YSYEKL in the germline V gene. The CDR3 sequence is 17 residues long. The trim removed 0 bases at V and 2 bases at J, leaving 4 bases unmatched. A quantity of 0.5 to 1 ug RNA underwent reverse transcription using random hexamers. An immunoSEQ multiplex PCR amplified TCR beta CDR3 over 54 Vbeta and 13 Jbeta. TCRdb reanalysed the immunoSEQ multiplex PCR reads using MiXCR and keeps one entry per CDR3 protein. The sample includes around 200,000 distinct CDR3 sequences, approximately 90% of them seen just once.

Sequencing input: CD8+ T cells from PBMCs. This receptor was taken from a human donor with multiple sclerosis. The chain employs TRBV4-1 and TRBJ2-3; the match to TRBD2 covers 11 bases. Written as DNA, the CDR3 is TGCGCCAGCAGCCAAGAAACTAGCGGGAGTCCCACAGATACGCAGTATTTT. It codes for CASSQETSGSPTDTQYF.